These 9 T cell receptor beta chains were sequenced from one sample in a study of regulatory T cells in long-lasting Graves disease. The time point: newly diagnosed GD, antithyroid drugs for less than 3 months. Scientists built the TCR library using RNA that was extracted from PBMCs. Investigators prepared the TCR beta libraries by applying iRepertoire HTBI primers and Arm-PCR of CDR3 regions. Using its own MiXCR run on the multiplex PCR reads, TCRdb lists one record per CDR3 protein. Of roughly 520,000 distinct CDR3 sequences in the sample, about 12% were seen once. The same sample was also used in a study of T cells in Graves' hyperthyroidism and ophthalmopathy.

The input for sequencing was peripheral blood mononuclear cells (PBMCs), taken at new diagnosis, from a patient treated with antithyroid drugs. The receptors originated from a woman in her twenties or thirties with Graves disease.

This chain connects TRBV7-9 to TRBJ1-2; D may be TRBD1 (5 bases). Per germline, CDR1 SEHNR and CDR2 FQNEAQ (reference sequence). CDR3 length: 14 amino acids. Deletions cut 5 bases from V and 4 bases from J, with 14 bases between. CDR3 protein: CASSRDGQTYGYTF. CDR3 coding DNA: TGTGCCAGCAGCCGCGACGGACAAACCTATGGCTACACCTTC. The entire variable domain, with the rest obtained from reference TRBV7-9 and TRBJ1-2, is as follows: DTGVSQNPRHKITKRGQNVTFRCDPISEHNRLYWYRQTLGQGPEFLTYFQNEAQLEKSRLLSDRFSAERPKGSFSTLEIQRTEQGDSAMYLCASSRDGQTYGYTFGSGTRLTVV.

CDR3: CASSEHHEQYF. As DNA, the CDR3 is TGTGCCAGCAGTGAACACCACGAGCAGTACTTC. The chain carries TRBV6-2 or TRBV6-3 and TRBJ2-7; D uncertain. Trimming pared 5 bases from V and 5 bases from J, leaving 7 bases between. The germline V gene encodes CDR1 MNHEY and CDR2 SVGEGT. The CDR3 runs to 11 residues.

This clonotype came up many times. The chain is built from TRBV20-1 and TRBJ2-7, with a tentative D call TRBD2 (6 bases). V lost 4 bases and J 0 bases, leaving 16 bases between the germline ends. The V gene's germline CDR1 is DFQATT and CDR2 SNEGSKA (reference sequence). The CDR3 runs 15 residues. The CDR3 DNA is TGCAGTGCTAAGAACCCGGGACTTCCCTCCTACGAGCAGTACTTC. This gives the protein CSAKNPGLPSYEQYF.

In its sample, this clonotype was seen many times. The chain recombines TRBV14 with TRBJ2-3; 11 bases are shared with TRBD2. The CDR3 loop spans 18 amino acids. The trim removed 3 bases at V and 2 bases at J, leaving 10 bases unmatched. In germline, CDR1 is SGHDN, CDR2 FVKESK. CDR3 amino acids: CASSHRSASGRITDTQYF. CDR3 sequence (DNA): TGTGCCAGCAGCCATCGTAGCGCTAGCGGGAGGATCACAGATACGCAGTATTTT.

This clonotype has just a few counts. The CDR3 here is CASTTGVVTPYNEQFF. CDR3 DNA: TGTGCCAGTACCACCGGGGTGGTGACGCCTTACAATGAGCAGTTCTTC. This chain uses TRBV19 with TRBJ2-1, with a tentative D call TRBD2 (5 bases). CDR1 is LNHDA, CDR2 SQIVND, per germline (reference sequence). The CDR3 contains 16 residues. The V gene lost 7 bases and the J gene lost 4 bases, with 20 bases spanning the gap. The full variable domain, in which reference TRBV19 and TRBJ2-1 provide the parts outside the CDR3, is DGGITQSPKYLFRKEGQNVTLSCEQNLNHDAMYWYRQDPGQGLRLIYYSQIVNDFQKGDIAEGYSVSREKKESFPLTVTSAQKNPTAFYLCASTTGVVTPYNEQFFGPGTRLTVL.

This clonotype was seen at least ten times. This chain links TRBV12-3 or TRBV12-4 with TRBJ1-1; D gene unclear. V dropped 2 bases and J dropped 2 bases, with 12 bases sitting between them. The CDR3 has 15 residues. In DNA, the CDR3 is TGTGCCAGCAGTTTACCCCGGCCGTTCAACACTGAAGCTTTCTTT. This gives the protein CASSLPRPFNTEAFF.

The V gene is TRBV6-2 or TRBV6-3, the J gene TRBJ2-7; TRBD2 matches at 7 bases. V dropped 8 bases and J dropped 2; count of bases not matched to a gene: 12. CDR1 MNHEY and CDR2 SVGEGT come from the germline V gene. CDR3 size: 15 residues. CDR3 sequence reads: CASLGLTQVPYEQYF. The CDR3 DNA reads TGTGCCAGCTTGGGACTAACACAGGTTCCCTACGAGCAGTACTTC.

This clonotype was detected many times. The chain uses TRBV18 and TRBJ2-5, with TRBD2 matching 9 bases. This CDR3 spans 15 amino acids. CDR1 KGHSH and CDR2 LQKENI come from the germline V gene. V trimming: 0 bases; J trimming: 2 bases; junction bases outside the gene matches: 1. The CDR3 sequence: CASSPPLAGQETQYF. The CDR3 nucleotides are TGTGCCAGCTCACCACCTCTAGCGGGACAAGAGACCCAGTACTTC.

This clonotype was counted many times. V and J are TRBV5-4 and TRBJ2-5; 13 bases align to TRBD2. Germline V gene sequence: CDR1 SGHNT, CDR2 YYREEE (reference sequence). V shed 0 bases and J 9 bases; nucleotides not matched to a gene: 11. The CDR3 is 17 amino acids. The CDR3 coding sequence is TGTGCCAGCAGCTTGGCCTCTATTACTAGCGGGAGGGCCCCCCAGTACTTC. Encoded protein: CASSLASITSGRAPQYF.